The 32 T cell receptor beta chains listed next were all sequenced from one sample in a study of blood T cell repertoires in COVID-19. Here immunoSEQ multiplex PCR was the method, and the copy in TCRdb shows in-frame clones only, minus some. The repertoire consists of approximately 48,000 clones, with around 85% occurring once and the leading ten covering 6.5%. The sample taken for sequencing was peripheral blood. These receptors were obtained from a man in his sixties with acute or convalescent COVID-19.

The rearrangement joins TRBV5-1 to TRBJ2-7; D might be TRBD1 (5 bases). The CDR3 loop spans 13 amino acids. The ends were cut back, 2 bases at V and 2 bases at J, with 8 bases in the middle. Germline values: CDR1 SGHRS, CDR2 YFSETQ. The chain's CDR3 is CASSLRGPYEQYF. The CDR3 bases are TGCGCCAGCAGCTTAAGGGGCCCCTACGAGCAGTACTTC. The complete variable domain, with remaining parts taken from reference TRBV5-1 and TRBJ2-7, reads KAGVTQTPRYLIKTRGQQVTLSCSPISGHRSVSWYQQTPGQGLQFLFEYFSETQRNKGNFPGRFSGRQFSNSRSEMNVSTLELGDSALYLCASSLRGPYEQYFGPGTRLTVT.

With regard to this clone: Other DNA sequences from this sample encode an identical CDR3 as well. This chain connects TRBV27 to TRBJ2-6, with D possibly matching TRBD1 (8 bases). CDR3 length: 18 residues. V lost 3 bases to trimming and J lost 0 bases, with 15 bases between them. From germline, CDR1 is MNHEY and CDR2 SMNVEV (reference sequence). As DNA, the CDR3 is TGTGCCAGCAGTTTGGGGGGGACAGGACTCTCTGGGGCCAACGTCCTGACTTTC. It codes for CASSLGGTGLSGANVLTF.

V usage is TRBV6-2 or TRBV6-3 and J usage is TRBJ1-5; D not resolved. In germline, CDR1 is MNHEY, CDR2 SVGEGT. Between the trimmed V and J ends, which lost 1 base and 6 bases, there was a span of 10 bases. The CDR3 totals 14 residues. The CDR3 DNA sequence: TGTGCCAGCAGTTACTATGACTCCTCTCAGCCCCAGCATTTT. Amino acids: CASSYYDSSQPQHF.

The rearrangement joins TRBV18 to TRBJ2-1, with 14 bases identical to TRBD2. CDR1 and CDR2 from the germline V gene are KGHSH and LQKENI. Trimming removed 1 base from V and 0 bases from J; junction bases left unmatched: 5. This CDR3 has 19 residues. This chain's CDR3 is CASSPRGLAGASSYNEQFF. Here the CDR3 DNA reads TGTGCCAGCTCACCACGGGGACTAGCGGGGGCGAGCTCCTACAATGAGCAGTTCTTC.

The chain employs TRBV6-1 and TRBJ1-4, with D possibly TRBD1 on 6 matching bases. The CDR3 loop spans 14 amino acids. Germline V gene lookup returns CDR1 MNHNS and CDR2 SASEGT. The V end lost 3 bases, the J end lost 7 bases, and 12 bases lay between the germline ends. The CDR3, as DNA: TGTGCCAGCAGTGACAGGGAAGGGGGTGAAAAACTGTTTTTT. Encoded protein: CASSDREGGEKLFF.

The CDR3 sequence: CASSLGQGEAFF. CDR3 nucleotides: TGTGCCAGCAGCTTAGGGCAGGGGGAAGCTTTCTTT. The V and J genes are TRBV7-9 and TRBJ1-1, with D possibly TRBD1 on 6 matching bases. The CDR3 sequence is 12 residues long. Germline assignment: CDR1 SEHNR and CDR2 FQNEAQ (reference sequence). V was pared by 1 base and J by 8 bases, with 8 bases between. The whole variable domain, remainder taken from reference TRBV7-9 and TRBJ1-1, is DTGVSQNPRHKITKRGQNVTFRCDPISEHNRLYWYRQTLGQGPEFLTYFQNEAQLEKSRLLSDRFSAERPKGSFSTLEIQRTEQGDSAMYLCASSLGQGEAFFGQGTRLTVV.

This clone was observed once. V is TRBV28 and J is TRBJ1-2; 7 nucleotides align to TRBD1. V shed 3 bases and J 2 bases; nucleotides not matched to a gene: 6. The CDR3 is made up of 15 amino acids. Germline V gives CDR1 MDHEN, CDR2 SYDVKM. CDR3 sequence reads: CASSFSGTENYGYTF. DNA for the CDR3: TGTGCCAGCAGTTTCTCCGGGACAGAGAACTATGGCTACACCTTC.

This chain uses TRBV7-3 with TRBJ1-1, with a possible D match to TRBD1 (5 bases). From germline, CDR1 is SGHTA and CDR2 FQGTGA. This CDR3 contains 16 residues. V shed 0 bases and J shed 5 bases, with 16 bases lying between them. DNA for the CDR3: TGTGCCAGCAGCTTAACACCCTCGGGGGGGAAGACTGAAGCTTTCTTT. Translated, it gives CASSLTPSGGKTEAFF.

The V and J genes are TRBV6-5 and TRBJ2-2; D possibly corresponds to TRBD2 (6 bases). The CDR3 extends over 15 amino acids. The germline gives CDR1 MNHEY, CDR2 SVGAGI. The V gene lost 6 bases and the J gene lost 3 bases, with 14 bases spanning the gap. For the CDR3, the DNA is TGTGCCAGCAGGAACCGGGGGACGGACACCGGGGAGCTGTTTTTT. Translating gives CASRNRGTDTGELFF.

The chain employs TRBV7-2 and TRBJ2-2, with 7 positions matching TRBD2. Germline V CDR1 and CDR2: SGHTA, FQGNSA. The ends lost 1 base at V and 6 bases at J; junction bases unmatched: 5. The CDR3 contains 15 residues. The CDR3 spells CASSLGGAGAGELFF. The CDR3 bases are TGTGCCAGCAGCTTAGGAGGCGCGGGAGCCGGGGAGCTGTTTTTT.

This clone was found once. The V call is TRBV2, the J call TRBJ2-7; D may be TRBD2 (6 bases). The CDR3 has 13 residues. Germline values: CDR1 SNHLY, CDR2 FYNNEI. With 7 bases removed from V and 6 bases from J, the gap between germline ends came to 16 bases. CDR3 amino acids: CASTRNGGLEQYF. In nucleotides, the CDR3 is TGTGCCAGCACCCGAAATGGAGGGCTCGAGCAGTACTTC.

The chain has TRBV27 and TRBJ1-1; D is perhaps TRBD1 (5 bases). Trimming took 3 bases from V and 3 from J, leaving 11 bases between them. This CDR3 has 14 amino acids. The germline CDR1 and CDR2 sequences are MNHEY and SMNVEV (reference sequence). CDR3 sequence: CASSFSGGYTEAFF. The CDR3 nucleotides are TGTGCCAGCAGTTTTTCCGGGGGGTACACTGAAGCTTTCTTT.

The chain employs TRBV7-9 and TRBJ2-1, with D possibly matching TRBD2 (6 bases). The CDR3 is made up of 16 amino acids. Trimming left V 6 bases short and J 0 bases short, with 15 bases between. CDR1 SEHNR and CDR2 FQNEAQ come from the germline V gene (reference sequence). The CDR3 here is CASRVAGTFSYNEQFF. In DNA, the CDR3 is TGTGCCAGCAGAGTTGCCGGGACTTTCTCCTACAATGAGCAGTTCTTC. The full variable domain, rest sourced from reference TRBV7-9 and TRBJ2-1, is DTGVSQNPRHKITKRGQNVTFRCDPISEHNRLYWYRQTLGQGPEFLTYFQNEAQLEKSRLLSDRFSAERPKGSFSTLEIQRTEQGDSAMYLCASRVAGTFSYNEQFFGPGTRLTVL.

The genes are TRBV3-1 (or the pseudogene TRBV3-2) and TRBJ1-1; maybe TRBD1 (6 bases). This CDR3 has 14 residues. V was clipped by 3 bases and J by 5 bases, with 13 bases between them. Germline-derived CDR1 and CDR2 are LGHDT and YNNKEL (reference sequence). The CDR3 region has the DNA TGTGCCAGCAGCCAGGCAGGGAGGGGGACTGAAGCTTTCTTT. This encodes CASSQAGRGTEAFF.

Notes on this clone: The sample has other DNA sequences that encode this CDR3 too. The V and J genes are TRBV6-1 and TRBJ1-2; D is unresolved. With 0 bases removed from V and 8 bases from J, the gap between germline ends came to 4 bases. This CDR3 has 11 residues. The germline CDR1 and CDR2 sequences are MNHNS and SASEGT. The CDR3: CASSEARGYTF. The CDR3 DNA sequence: TGTGCCAGCAGTGAAGCGCGGGGCTACACCTTC.

The rearrangement uses TRBV23-1 and TRBJ1-4, with a weak D call TRBD1 (5 bases). TRBV23-1 is classed as an ORF, of uncertain function. V was clipped by 3 bases and J by 0 bases, with 8 bases between them. The CDR3 extends over 15 amino acids. The CDR3 protein is CASSQGGSTNEKLFF. The CDR3 coding sequence is TGCGCCAGCAGTCAGGGGGGATCAACTAATGAAAAACTGTTTTTT.

The chain has TRBV20-1 and TRBJ2-7; D remains ambiguous. This CDR3 has 11 amino acids. Trimming took 5 bases from V and 7 from J, leaving 12 bases between them. The germline V gene has CDR1 DFQATT and CDR2 SNEGSKA (reference sequence). The CDR3 is CSALRHKEQYF. DNA of the CDR3: TGCAGTGCTCTCAGACATAAAGAGCAGTACTTC.

This clone was seen a few times. V usage is TRBV6-2 or TRBV6-3 and J usage is TRBJ2-7; 10 nucleotides align to TRBD1. CDR3 size: 13 residues. Germline V gene lookup returns CDR1 MNHEY and CDR2 SVGEGT. After removal of 8 bases from V and 5 bases from J, the junction contained 6 bases not matched to a gene. CDR3 protein: CASGRDRGNEQYF. The CDR3 DNA follows: TGTGCCAGCGGCCGGGACAGGGGCAACGAGCAGTACTTC.

The V call is TRBV5-1, the J call TRBJ1-2, with 8 positions matching TRBD1. Germline CDR1 and CDR2: SGHRS and YFSETQ. CDR3 size: 13 residues. V was pared by 4 bases and J by 5 bases, with 4 bases of the junction left unmatched. CDR3 loop: CASSKDREYGYTF. The CDR3 nucleotides are TGCGCCAGCAGCAAGGACAGGGAGTATGGCTACACCTTC.

The genes are TRBV5-4 and TRBJ2-1; D possibly corresponds to TRBD2 (5 bases). The CDR3 has 15 amino acids. Per germline, CDR1 SGHNT and CDR2 YYREEE (reference sequence). V dropped 4 bases and J dropped 5 bases, with 16 bases sitting between them. This CDR3 is CASSGVTITHNEQFF. CDR3 DNA sequence: TGTGCCAGCAGCGGGGTGACTATTACCCACAATGAGCAGTTCTTC.

A note on this clone: The CDR3 does not close with the conserved phenylalanine or tryptophan, likely indicating a read error. It is unclear where the CDR3 begins or ends on the DNA, so no DNA is shown, and the CDR3 is as TCRdb lists it. The chain is built from TRBV5-5 and TRBJ2-3; the table assigns TRBD2, which was not confirmed against the DNA. With termini counted, the CDR3 has 8 amino acids. CDR1 and CDR2 from the germline V gene are SGHKS and YYEKEE (reference sequence). The chain's CDR3 is CASSFTED.

This clone was recorded once. V usage is TRBV18 and J usage is TRBJ1-1; D unresolved. The CDR3 is 15 residues long. Trimming took off 4 bases at V and 0 bases at J, with 12 bases between the two ends. CDR1 is KGHSH, CDR2 LQKENI, per germline. The CDR3 here is CASSLDRTLNTEAFF. In DNA, the CDR3 is TGTGCCAGCTCACTCGATCGGACTTTGAACACTGAAGCTTTCTTT.

The gene calls are TRBV5-5 and TRBJ1-3; the match to TRBD1 covers 9 bases. The CDR3 has 15 residues. Trimming took 4 bases from V and 3 from J; bases not matched to a gene: 5. CDR1 is SGHKS and CDR2 is YYEKEE in the germline V gene (reference sequence). The CDR3 protein is CASSRGQGLGNTIYF. CDR3 coding DNA: TGTGCCAGCAGCCGGGGACAGGGTCTTGGAAACACCATATATTTT.

This clone was found a few times. The chain is built from TRBV14 and TRBJ1-4; TRBD1 matches 9 bases. V trimming: 3 bases; J trimming: 1 base; junction bases outside the gene matches: 12. Germline assignment: CDR1 SGHDN and CDR2 FVKESK. The CDR3 has 19 residues. CDR3 region: CASSQHRIGTGQTNEKLFF. CDR3 DNA sequence: TGTGCCAGCAGCCAGCATCGGATCGGGACAGGGCAAACTAATGAAAAACTGTTTTTT. Variable domain in full (rest from reference TRBV14 and TRBJ1-4): EAGVTQFPSHSVIEKGQTVTLRCDPISGHDNLYWYRRVMGKEIKFLLHFVKESKQDESGMPNNRFLAERTGGTYSTLKVQPAELEDSGVYFCASSQHRIGTGQTNEKLFFGSGTQLSVL.

This chain links TRBV29-1 with TRBJ2-2; 7 bases agree with TRBD2. CDR1 is SQVTM and CDR2 is ANQGSEA in the germline V gene. The trim removed 7 bases at V and 4 bases at J, leaving 12 bases unmatched. The CDR3 length is 15 residues. In DNA form, the CDR3 reads TGCAGCGCCGCGCTAGTCGCGGGAGTCACCGGGGAGCTGTTTTTT. As protein: CSAALVAGVTGELFF.

V is TRBV20-1 and J is TRBJ2-1; TRBD1 matches 8 bases. The germline CDR1 and CDR2 sequences are DFQATT and SNEGSKA (reference sequence). The ends lost 6 bases at V and 6 bases at J; junction bases unmatched: 16. The length of the CDR3 is 16 residues. CDR3 loop: CSASRPFGQGGNEQFF. The CDR3 DNA follows: TGCAGTGCCAGTCGGCCCTTCGGACAGGGCGGCAATGAGCAGTTCTTC.

This clone occurred once. The chain joins TRBV28 to TRBJ1-1; no clear D gene. CDR1 MDHEN and CDR2 SYDVKM come from the germline V gene. The CDR3 spans 15 residues. Trimming cost V 5 bases and J 11 bases, with 24 bases left between them. In nucleotides, the CDR3 is TGTGCCAGCAGTCCACCCCGCCTACAAGGAAAGGAGGCTTTCTTT. Its protein product is CASSPPRLQGKEAFF. The whole variable domain, filled in from reference TRBV28 and TRBJ1-1, reads DVKVTQSSRYLVKRTGEKVFLECVQDMDHENMFWYRQDPGLGLRLIYFSYDVKMKEKGDIPEGYSVSREKKERFSLILESASTNQTSMYLCASSPPRLQGKEAFFGQGTRLTVV.

The rearrangement uses TRBV7-9 and TRBJ1-6, with TRBD1 matching over 7 bases. The CDR3 is 15 amino acids. Looked up from germline, CDR1 is SEHNR and CDR2 is FQNEAQ (reference sequence). V lost 2 bases to trimming and J lost 10 bases; unmatched junction nucleotides: 8. The chain's CDR3 is CASSLPDRVDSPLHF. In nucleotides, the CDR3 is TGTGCCAGCAGCTTACCCGACAGGGTTGACTCACCCCTCCACTTT.

The chain couples TRBV6-5 to TRBJ2-3; 7 bases line up with TRBD1. V shed 6 bases, J shed 2 bases, and the junction held 5 bases outside the gene matches. CDR1 is MNHEY, CDR2 SVGAGI, per germline. The CDR3 covers 14 residues. CDR3 protein: CASRPGQPTDTQYF. In DNA form, the CDR3 reads TGTGCCAGCAGGCCGGGACAGCCCACAGATACGCAGTATTTT.

The V and J genes are TRBV27 and TRBJ2-1; TRBD2 agrees at 9 bases. This CDR3 spans 15 amino acids. V was clipped by 5 bases and J by 4 bases; unmatched bases: 6. Germline V gene sequence: CDR1 MNHEY, CDR2 SMNVEV (reference sequence). CDR3 nucleotides: TGTGCCAGCAGTCTAAGACTAGCGGCATACAATGAGCAGTTCTTC. Amino acid sequence: CASSLRLAAYNEQFF.

The CDR3 reads CASSTPQTRSTDTQYF. The CDR3 DNA reads TGTGCCAGCAGTACTCCCCAGACTAGGAGCACAGATACGCAGTATTTT. This chain uses TRBV28 with TRBJ2-3; perhaps TRBD2 as D (6 bases). CDR3 length: 16 amino acids. Germline V gene sequence: CDR1 MDHEN, CDR2 SYDVKM. V was shortened by 5 bases and J by 0 bases, with 15 bases between the two germline ends.

The table lists this clone with a count of one. At one of its ends the junction is not consistent with the germline gene, which may arise from a read error. Other DNA sequences in the sample encode the same CDR3. This chain joins TRBV5-8 and TRBJ1-1; 10 bases fit TRBD1. Germline CDR1 and CDR2: SGHTS and YDEGEE. The CDR3 loop spans 17 amino acids. CDR3 region: CASPDLRQGAKNTEAFF. The DNA of the CDR3 is TGTGCCAGCCCTGATCTGAGACAGGGGGCTAAGAACACTGAAGCCTTCTTT.